This TCR beta chain was observed in a study of blood T cells in healthy people across ages. V lost 3 bases to trimming and J lost 5 bases, with 17 bases between them. Germline V CDR1 and CDR2: ENHRY, SYGVKD. This CDR3 contains 16 residues. The second PCR ran roughly 7 to 12 cycles with a sample-barcoded 5' primer and J-beta primers. Each CDR3 protein gets one entry after TCRdb re-called the 5' RACE reads with MiXCR. The sample carries under 1,000,000 distinct CDR3 sequences, roughly 40% recorded once. Researchers collected about 10 milliliters of peripheral blood from every single donor. The sequenced sample consisted of blood. The V gene is TRBV10-3, the J gene TRBJ2-1; D not certain. The receptor was derived from a man younger than 35 in good health. The CDR3 reads CAISDQEKVGNNEQFF. The DNA for the CDR3 is TGTGCCATCAGTGACCAAGAGAAGGTGGGCAACAATGAGCAGTTCTTC.